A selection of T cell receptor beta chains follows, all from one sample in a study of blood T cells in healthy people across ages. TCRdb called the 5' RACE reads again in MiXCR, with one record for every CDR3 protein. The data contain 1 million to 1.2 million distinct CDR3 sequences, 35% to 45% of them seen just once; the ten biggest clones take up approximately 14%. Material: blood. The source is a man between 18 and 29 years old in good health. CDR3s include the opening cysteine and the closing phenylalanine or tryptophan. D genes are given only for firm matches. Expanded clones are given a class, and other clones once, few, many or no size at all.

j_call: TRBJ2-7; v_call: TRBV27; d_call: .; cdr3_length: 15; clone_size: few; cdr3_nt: TGTGCCAGCAGTCCAGCTTCGGTTGACTCCTACGAGCAGTACTTC; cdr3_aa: CASSPASVDSYEQYF
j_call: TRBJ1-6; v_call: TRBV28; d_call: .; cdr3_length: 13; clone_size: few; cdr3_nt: TGTGCCACCAGACAGGTGTTTAATTCACCCCTCCACTTT; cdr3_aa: CATRQVFNSPLHF
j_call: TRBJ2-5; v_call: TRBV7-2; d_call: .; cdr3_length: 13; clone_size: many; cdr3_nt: TGTGCCAGCAGCTTAGGCTCTAGGGAGACCCAGTACTTC; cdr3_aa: CASSLGSRETQYF
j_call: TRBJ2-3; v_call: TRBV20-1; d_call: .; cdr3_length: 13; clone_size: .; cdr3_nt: TGCAGTGCTAGAAGGCAGGGGTCAGATACGCAGTATTTT; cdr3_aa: CSARRQGSDTQYF
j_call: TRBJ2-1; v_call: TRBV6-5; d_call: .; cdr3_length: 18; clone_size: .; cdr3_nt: TGTGCCAGCAGTTACTCGGGGAGTTCAATCAGCTCCTACAATGAGCAGTTCTTC; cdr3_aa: CASSYSGSSISSYNEQFF
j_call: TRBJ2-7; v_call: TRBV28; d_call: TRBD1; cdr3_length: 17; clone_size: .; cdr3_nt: TGTGCCAGCAGTTTATCATACGAGAGGGGGCAGGGCTACGAGCAGTACTTC; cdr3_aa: CASSLSYERGQGYEQYF
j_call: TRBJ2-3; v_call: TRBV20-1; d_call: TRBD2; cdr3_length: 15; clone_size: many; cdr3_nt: TGCAGTGCTAGAGGGACTAGCGGGGGCTCAGATACGCAGTATTTT; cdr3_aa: CSARGTSGGSDTQYF
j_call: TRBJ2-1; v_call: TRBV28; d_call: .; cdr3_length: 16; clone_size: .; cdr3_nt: TGTGCCAGCAGTTCCCTTTTATGGGGCAGCGACAATGAGCAGTTCTTC; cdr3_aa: CASSSLLWGSDNEQFF
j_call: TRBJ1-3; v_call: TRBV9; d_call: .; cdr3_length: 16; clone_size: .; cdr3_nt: TGTGCCAGCGGCGCCCCCCCAATGGGAGGACGAAACACCATATATTTT; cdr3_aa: CASGAPPMGGRNTIYF
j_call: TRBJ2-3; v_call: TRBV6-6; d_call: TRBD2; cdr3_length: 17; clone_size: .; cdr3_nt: TGTGCCGGCAGCCTTCCTATAGCGGGGACAAGCACAGATACGCAGTATTTT; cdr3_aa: CAGSLPIAGTSTDTQYF
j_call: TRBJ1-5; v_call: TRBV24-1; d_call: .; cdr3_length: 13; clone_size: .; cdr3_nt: TGTGCCACCAGCGGACAAGGCAATCAGCCCCAGCATTTT; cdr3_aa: CATSGQGNQPQHF
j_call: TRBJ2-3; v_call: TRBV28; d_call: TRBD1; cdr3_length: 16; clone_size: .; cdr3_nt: TGTGCCAGCAGTTTCGGGGCCCAGGGGGCTTCAGATACGCAGTATTTT; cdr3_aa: CASSFGAQGASDTQYF
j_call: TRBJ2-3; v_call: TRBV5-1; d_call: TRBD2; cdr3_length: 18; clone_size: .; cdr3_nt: TGCGCCAGCAGCTTGAAGAGTACGGGACTAGGAGTCACAGATACGCAGTATTTT; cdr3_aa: CASSLKSTGLGVTDTQYF
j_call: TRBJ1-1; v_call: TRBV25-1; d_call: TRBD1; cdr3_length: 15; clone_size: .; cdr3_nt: TGTGCCAGCAGTGACCGGACAGGGTTAAACACTGAAGCTTTCTTT; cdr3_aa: CASSDRTGLNTEAFF
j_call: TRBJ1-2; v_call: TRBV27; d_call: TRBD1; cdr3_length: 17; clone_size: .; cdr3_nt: TGTGCCAGCAGTCCTAGAGGGACAGGGGAGCGGGTCTATGGCTACACCTTC; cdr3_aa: CASSPRGTGERVYGYTF
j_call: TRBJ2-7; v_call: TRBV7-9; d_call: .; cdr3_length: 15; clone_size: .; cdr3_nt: TGTGCCAGCAGCTTATCCCTGGACAGAACCTACGAGCAGTACTTC; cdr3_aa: CASSLSLDRTYEQYF
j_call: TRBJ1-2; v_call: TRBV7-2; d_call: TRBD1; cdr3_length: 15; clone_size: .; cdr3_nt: TGTGCCAGCAGCCCACAAAGGACAGGGAACCATGGCTACACCTTC; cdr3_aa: CASSPQRTGNHGYTF
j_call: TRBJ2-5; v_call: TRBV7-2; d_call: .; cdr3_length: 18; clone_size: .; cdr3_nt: TGTGCCAGCAGCTTAGATCCTGCGGCGGATACGTACCAAGAGACCCAGTACTTC; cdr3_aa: CASSLDPAADTYQETQYF
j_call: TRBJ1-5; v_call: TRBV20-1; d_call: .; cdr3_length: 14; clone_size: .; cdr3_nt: TGCAGTGGCCGGGACTCCCACTACAATCAGCCCCAGCATTTT; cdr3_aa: CSGRDSHYNQPQHF
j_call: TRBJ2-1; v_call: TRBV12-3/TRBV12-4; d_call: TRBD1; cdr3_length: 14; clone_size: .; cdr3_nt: TGTGCCAGCACTTCGACAGGGGCTTTGAATGAGCAGTTCTTC; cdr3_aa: CASTSTGALNEQFF
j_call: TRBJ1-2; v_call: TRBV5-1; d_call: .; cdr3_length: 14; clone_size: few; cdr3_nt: TGCGCCAGCGGGGAGACGGACCACTCTAGGGGCTACACCTTC; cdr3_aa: CASGETDHSRGYTF
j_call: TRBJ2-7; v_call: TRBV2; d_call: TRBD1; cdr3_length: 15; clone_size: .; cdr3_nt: TGTGCCAGCAGTAAGGACAGGAGCTCCTACAATGAGCAGTACTTC; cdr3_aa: CASSKDRSSYNEQYF
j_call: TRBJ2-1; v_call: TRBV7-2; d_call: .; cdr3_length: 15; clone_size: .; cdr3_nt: TGTGCCGGCAGCTTAAGATGGATGGGGGTAGATGAGCAGTTCTTC; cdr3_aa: CAGSLRWMGVDEQFF
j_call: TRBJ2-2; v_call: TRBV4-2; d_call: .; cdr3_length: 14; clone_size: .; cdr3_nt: TGTGCCAGCAGCCAAGATTGGGCAGACGGGGAGCTGTTTTTT; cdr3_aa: CASSQDWADGELFF
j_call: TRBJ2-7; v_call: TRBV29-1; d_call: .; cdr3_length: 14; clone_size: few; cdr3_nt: TGCAGCGTTGAACGGGGGAGCTCCTACAATGAGCAGTACTTC; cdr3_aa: CSVERGSSYNEQYF
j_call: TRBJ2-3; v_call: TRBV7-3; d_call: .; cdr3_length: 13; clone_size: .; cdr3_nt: TGTGCCAGCAGCTCGAAATGGGGCGATACGCAGTATTTT; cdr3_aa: CASSSKWGDTQYF
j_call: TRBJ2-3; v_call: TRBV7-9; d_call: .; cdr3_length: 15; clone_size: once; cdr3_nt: TGTGCCAGCAGCTTAGCGGCATCTAGCACAGATACGCAGTATTTT; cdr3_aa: CASSLAASSTDTQYF
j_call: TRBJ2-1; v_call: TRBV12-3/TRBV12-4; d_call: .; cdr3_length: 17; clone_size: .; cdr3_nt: TGTGCCAGCAGTCCCCGGAACAGCGCGAGCTCCTACAATGAGCAGTTCTTC; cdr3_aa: CASSPRNSASSYNEQFF
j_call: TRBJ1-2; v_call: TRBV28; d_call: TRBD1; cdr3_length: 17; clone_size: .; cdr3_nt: TGTGCCAGCAGTTCGACAGGGCGCGATCCCCGGTCCTATGGCTACACCTTC; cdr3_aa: CASSSTGRDPRSYGYTF
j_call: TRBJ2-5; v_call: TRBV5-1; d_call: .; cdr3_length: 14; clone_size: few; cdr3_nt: TGCGCCAGCAGCTTGGATGGGACAATGGGGACCCAGTACTTC; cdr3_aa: CASSLDGTMGTQYF
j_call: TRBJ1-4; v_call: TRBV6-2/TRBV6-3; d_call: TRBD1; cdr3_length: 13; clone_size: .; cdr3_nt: TGTGCCAGCAAACAGGGGGCCGGGGAAAAACTGTTTTTT; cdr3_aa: CASKQGAGEKLFF
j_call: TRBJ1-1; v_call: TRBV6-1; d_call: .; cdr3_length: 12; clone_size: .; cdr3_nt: TGTGCCAGCACCGACGGCGCGTGGCGTGCTTTCTTT; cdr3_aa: CASTDGAWRAFF
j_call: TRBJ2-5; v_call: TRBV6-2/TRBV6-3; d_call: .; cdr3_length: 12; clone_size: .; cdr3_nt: TGTGCCAGCAGTACCCATGGTGGGACCCAGTACTTC; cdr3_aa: CASSTHGGTQYF
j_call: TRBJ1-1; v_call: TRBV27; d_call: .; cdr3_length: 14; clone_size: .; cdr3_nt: TGTGCCAGCAGCCTTGCCCTTGGGGGCCCGAACGCTTTCTTT; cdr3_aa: CASSLALGGPNAFF
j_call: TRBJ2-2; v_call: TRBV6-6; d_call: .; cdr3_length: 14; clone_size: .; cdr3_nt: TGTGCCAGCGGACAGACAACGAACACCGGGGAGCTGTTTTTT; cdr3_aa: CASGQTTNTGELFF
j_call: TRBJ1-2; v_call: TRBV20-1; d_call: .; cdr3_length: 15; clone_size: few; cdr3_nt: TGCAGTGCTAGAGATTTGGCAGACCCTAACTATGGCTACACCTTC; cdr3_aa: CSARDLADPNYGYTF